This T cell receptor beta chain was sequenced in a study of metastatic and nonmetastatic thyroid tumors. At the level of the study: Patients with malignant and benign thyroid disease provided blood and tumor or nodule tissue, whose repertoires were compared. The study's findings and limits: It was reported that TCR beta diversity was significantly higher in malignant thyroid tumors than benign nodules, in blood and tumor.

In the authors' methods: A distant-metastasis classifier for papillary thyroid cancer was built using CDR3 differences across clinicopathological groups. TCRdb re-clonotyped the PCR reads through MiXCR. The V and J calls reflect TCRdb's pipeline rather than the authors' work. The sample comprises some 45,000 clones, roughly 15% of which are singletons, and around 20% rests with the top ten. The CDR3 contains 13 residues. Germline V CDR1 and CDR2: SNHLY, FYNNEI. V lost 4 bases and J lost 9; bases outside the gene matches: 6. Ahead of thyroid surgery, no patient had received treatment of any kind. This clone was found many times. Antigen specificity is unknown.

Sequencing used blood. This receptor was obtained from a female donor with papillary thyroid cancer or a benign thyroid nodule (not recorded which). Some clones in this sample may be carry-over from other donors' samples. The V gene is TRBV2, the J gene TRBJ1-1; the match to TRBD1 covers 9 bases. CDR3 DNA: TGTGCCAGCAGTGGCCCCGGGACAGGGAAAGCTTTCTTT. It is translated as CASSGPGTGKAFF.